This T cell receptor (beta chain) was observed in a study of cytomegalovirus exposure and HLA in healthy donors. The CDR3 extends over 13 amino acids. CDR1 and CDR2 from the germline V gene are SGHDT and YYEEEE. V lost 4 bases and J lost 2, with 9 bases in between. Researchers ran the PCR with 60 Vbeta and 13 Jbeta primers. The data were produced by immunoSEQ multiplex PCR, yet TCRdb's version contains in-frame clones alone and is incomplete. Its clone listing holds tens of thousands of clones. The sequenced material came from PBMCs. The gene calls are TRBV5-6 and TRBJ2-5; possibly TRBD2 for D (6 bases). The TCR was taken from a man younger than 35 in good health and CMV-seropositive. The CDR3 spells CASSPGLQETQYF. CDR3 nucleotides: TGTGCCAGCAGCCCGGGACTGCAAGAGACCCAGTACTTC.